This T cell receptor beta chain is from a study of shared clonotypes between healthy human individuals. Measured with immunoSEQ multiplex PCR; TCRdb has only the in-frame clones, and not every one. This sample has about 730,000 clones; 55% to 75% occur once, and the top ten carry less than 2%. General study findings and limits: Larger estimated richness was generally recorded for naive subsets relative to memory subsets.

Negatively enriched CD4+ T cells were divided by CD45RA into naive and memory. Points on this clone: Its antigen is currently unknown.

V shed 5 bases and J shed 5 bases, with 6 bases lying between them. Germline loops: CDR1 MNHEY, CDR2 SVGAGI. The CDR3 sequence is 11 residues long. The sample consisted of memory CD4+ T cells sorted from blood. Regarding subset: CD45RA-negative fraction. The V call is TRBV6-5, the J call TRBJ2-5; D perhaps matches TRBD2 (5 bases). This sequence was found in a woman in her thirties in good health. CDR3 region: CASSTGETQYF. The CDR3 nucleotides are TGTGCCAGCAGTACGGGGGAGACCCAGTACTTC.